This T cell receptor (beta chain) derives from a study of T cells in women clearing cervical HPV infection. Study-wide background: Cases' blood sampling followed lesion detection by median about 150 days (90 to 200).

Study observations and caveats: Repertoire richness, not evenness, was significantly elevated in CIN3+ cases versus controls.

About this clone: The antigen is not known. At the DNA level, this CDR3 is encoded by other sequences in the same sample as well.

Repertoires were generated with immunoSEQ multiplex PCR, while TCRdb's copy carries only in-frame clones and drops some. This repertoire includes roughly 19,000 clones. The sequenced sample consisted of blood buffy coat. This receptor was obtained from a woman between 18 and 70 years old with a cervical HPV16 infection that either progressed to CIN3+ or cleared (not recorded which).

Here the CDR3 reads CASSPGTPTNYGYTF. Partial CDR3 DNA: TGCGCCAGCAGCCCCGGGACACCAACTAACTATGGC. The chain couples TRBV5-1 to TRBJ1-2; perhaps TRBD1 as D (6 bases). From the germline J gene comes the end of the CDR3, since the read stops 3 residues before it. The CDR3 has 15 residues. V dropped 4 bases and J dropped 0 bases, with 13 bases sitting between them. Germline V gene data show CDR1 as SGHRS and CDR2 as YFSETQ.